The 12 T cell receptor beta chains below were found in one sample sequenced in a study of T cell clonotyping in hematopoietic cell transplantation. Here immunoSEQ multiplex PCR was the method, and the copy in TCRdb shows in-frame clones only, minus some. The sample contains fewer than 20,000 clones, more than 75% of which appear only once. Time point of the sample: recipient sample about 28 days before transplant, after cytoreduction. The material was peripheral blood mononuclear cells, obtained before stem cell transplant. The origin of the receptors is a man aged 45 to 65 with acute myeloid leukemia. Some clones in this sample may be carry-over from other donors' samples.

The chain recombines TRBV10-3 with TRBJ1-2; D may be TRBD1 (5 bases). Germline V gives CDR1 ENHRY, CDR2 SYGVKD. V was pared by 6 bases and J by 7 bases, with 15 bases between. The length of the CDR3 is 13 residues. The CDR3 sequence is CAISRYDSPGYTF. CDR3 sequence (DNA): TGTGCCATCAGCCGATACGACAGCCCTGGCTACACCTTC.

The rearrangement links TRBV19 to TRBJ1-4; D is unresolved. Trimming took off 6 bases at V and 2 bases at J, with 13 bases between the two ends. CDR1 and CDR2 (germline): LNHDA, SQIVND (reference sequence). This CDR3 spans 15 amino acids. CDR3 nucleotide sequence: TGTGCCAGTAGCTACCGAGAGACTACTAATGAAAAACTGTTTTTT. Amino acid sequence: CASSYRETTNEKLFF.

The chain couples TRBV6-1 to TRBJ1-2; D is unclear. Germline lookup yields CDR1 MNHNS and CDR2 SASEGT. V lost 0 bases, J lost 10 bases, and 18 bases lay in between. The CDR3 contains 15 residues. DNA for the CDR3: TGTGCCAGCAGTGAAGCGCTGGACGGATGGGAAGCCTACACCTTC. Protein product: CASSEALDGWEAYTF.

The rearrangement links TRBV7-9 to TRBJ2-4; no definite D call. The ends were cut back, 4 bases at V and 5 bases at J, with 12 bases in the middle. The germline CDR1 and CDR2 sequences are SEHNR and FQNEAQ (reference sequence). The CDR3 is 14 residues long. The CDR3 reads CASSSMTLENIQYF. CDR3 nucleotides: TGTGCCAGCAGCTCGATGACTCTGGAAAACATTCAGTACTTC.

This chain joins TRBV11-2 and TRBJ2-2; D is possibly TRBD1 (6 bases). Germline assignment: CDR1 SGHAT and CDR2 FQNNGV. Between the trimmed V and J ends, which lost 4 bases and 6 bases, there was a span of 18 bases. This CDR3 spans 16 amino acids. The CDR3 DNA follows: TGTGCCAGCAGCTCTCCCGTGTCACAGGGACCCGGGGAGCTGTTTTTT. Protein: CASSSPVSQGPGELFF.

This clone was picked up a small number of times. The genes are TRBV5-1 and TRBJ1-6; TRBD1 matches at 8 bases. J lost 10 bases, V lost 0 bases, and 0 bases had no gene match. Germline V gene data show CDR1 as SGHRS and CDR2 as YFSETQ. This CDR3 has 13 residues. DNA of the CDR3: TGCGCCAGCAGCTTGGGACAGGGGTCACCCCTCCACTTT. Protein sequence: CASSLGQGSPLHF.

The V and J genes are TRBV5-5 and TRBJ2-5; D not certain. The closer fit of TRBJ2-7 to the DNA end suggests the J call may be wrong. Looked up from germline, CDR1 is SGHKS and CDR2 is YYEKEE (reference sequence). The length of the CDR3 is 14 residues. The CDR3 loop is CASSLRTSAYEQYF. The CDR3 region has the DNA TGTGCCAGCAGCTTGCGTACATCCGCCTACGAGCAGTACTTC.

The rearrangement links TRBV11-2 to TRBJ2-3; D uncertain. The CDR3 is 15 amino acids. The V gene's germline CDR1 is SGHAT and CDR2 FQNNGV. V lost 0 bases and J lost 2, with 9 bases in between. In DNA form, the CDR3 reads TGTGCCAGCAGCTTAGAAGGCCGGGCCACAGATACGCAGTATTTT. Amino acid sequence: CASSLEGRATDTQYF.

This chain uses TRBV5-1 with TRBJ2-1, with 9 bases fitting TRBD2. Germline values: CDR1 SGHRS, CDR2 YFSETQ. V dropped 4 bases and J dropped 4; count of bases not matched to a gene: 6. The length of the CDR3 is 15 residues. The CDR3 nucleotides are TGCGCCAGCAGCCCTGGGCGGGGGGGATACAATGAGCAGTTCTTC. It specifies CASSPGRGGYNEQFF.

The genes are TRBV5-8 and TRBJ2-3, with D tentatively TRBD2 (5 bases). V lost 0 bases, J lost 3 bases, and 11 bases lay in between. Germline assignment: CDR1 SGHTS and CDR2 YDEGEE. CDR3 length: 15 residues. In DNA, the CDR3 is TGTGCCAGCAGCTTGGAGAGGGTAACGACAGATACGCAGTATTTT. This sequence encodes CASSLERVTTDTQYF.

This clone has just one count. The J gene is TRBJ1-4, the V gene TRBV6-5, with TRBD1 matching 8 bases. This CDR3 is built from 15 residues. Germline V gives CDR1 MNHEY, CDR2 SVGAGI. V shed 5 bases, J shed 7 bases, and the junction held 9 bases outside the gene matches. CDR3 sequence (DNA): TGTGCCAGCAGTCCGGAAGGACAGGGCAGTGAAAAACTGTTTTTT. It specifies CASSPEGQGSEKLFF.

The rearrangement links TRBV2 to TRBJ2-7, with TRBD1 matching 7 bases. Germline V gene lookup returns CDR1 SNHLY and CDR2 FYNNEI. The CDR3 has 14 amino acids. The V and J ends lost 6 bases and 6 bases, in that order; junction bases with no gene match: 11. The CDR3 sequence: CASSWDSLFSEQYF. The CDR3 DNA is TGTGCCAGCAGCTGGGACAGCCTGTTCTCCGAGCAGTACTTC.